The T cell receptor beta chain described here comes from a study of CXCR3-negative and CXCR3-positive naive CD8 T cells (dated 2019 in TCRdb). Background on the whole study: In total, around 150 million TRB reads were obtained, or roughly 1.5 +/- 0.3 million reads per library. For the TRBV-TRBJ cluster analysis, the naive subsets came from about five donors, while the memory cells came from 3 donors. Data from around 11 donors, pooled across two independent experiments, went into the diversity and physicochemical repertoire analyses. Results and caveats for the whole study, not just this receptor: Comparably high repertoire diversity was found in both naive subsets, whereas much lower repertoire diversity was found in memory CD8+ T cells. TRB CDR3s from CXCR3-positive naive cells showed higher hydrophobicity (lower Kidera factor 4), lower energy, and higher strength and volume indices than CXCR3-negative naive cells. Because surface CD5, which is linked to self-reactivity in mice, was comparable between the naive subsets, TCR interaction strength was also inferred from the physicochemical properties of TRB CDR3s. Naive CXCR3-negative and CXCR3-positive cells from the same donor showed similar TRBV-TRBJ usage, whereas memory cells showed distinct patterns. Freshly isolated PBMCs were used for most assays because CXCR3 expression partially decreased after cryopreservation.

With respect to this clonotype: Its antigen is unknown.

Sequencing was carried out with a NextSeq 550. The Human TCR Profiling Kit (MiLaboratory) was used to make UMI-labeled 5' RACE TRB cDNA libraries. The full amount of extracted RNA was used for cDNA synthesis, and the full amount of resulting cDNA was used for PCR amplification. Libraries were prepared in parallel using an identical number of PCR cycles. In the source study's methods: With a requirement of at least two reads per UMI, MIGEC and MiXCR extracted about 48,000 +/- 9,800 unique UMI-labeled TRB cDNA molecules per library. On average, about 40,000 +/- 10,000 functional in-frame TRB CDR3 nucleotide clonotypes lacking stop codons were found per library. Diversity metrics, including normalized Shannon-Wiener and Chao1, were computed in VDJtools after downsampling to 5000 UMI-labeled TRB molecules per sample. VDJtools was used to calculate clonotype-size-weighted physicochemical properties of the central five CDR3 residues, namely interaction energy, strength, volume and Kidera factor 4. After reprocessing by TCRdb, each CDR3 protein sequence is one entry, and no DNA is given. These V and J calls are TCRdb output, not the study's own analysis. The sample table includes over 100,000 distinct CDR3 sequences. Nearly 0.5% of the sample rests with the top ten.

The germline V gene gives CDR1 as MGHRA and CDR2 as YSYEKL. Inclusive of the bounding cysteine and phenylalanine, the CDR3 is 15 residues long. No DNA was logged. Each CD8+ T cell subset was flow-sorted in triplicate, and around 300,000 cells per subset were placed directly into RLT lysis buffer. To exclude memory contaminants, naive CD8+ T cells were stringently defined as CD45RO-CCR7+CD27+CD95-. Peripheral blood mononuclear cells were isolated from buffy coats using standard density gradient centrifugation. Naive CXCR3-negative and CXCR3-positive CD8+ T cells were flow-sorted using a FACSAria III. Total RNA was extracted from sorted cells with an RNeasy Mini Kit.

Sequenced material: naive CXCR3- CD8+ T cells from blood. Taken with the paper, the label for cell subset or site translates to: CD45RO-CCR7+CD27+CD95- naive CD8+ T cells lacking CXCR3 (TNR3-). The chain links TRBV4-1 with TRBJ2-7. This sequence was found in a human donor in good health. Some clones in this sample may be carry-over from other donors' samples. CDR3 reads: CASSQDGNEPYEQYF.